This TCR beta chain is from a study of blood T cell repertoires in COVID-19. Study overall: Acute and convalescent COVID-19 samples came from the United States, Italy and Spain. Sample material is recorded as cDNA or gDNA derived from T cells, B-cell-depleted T cells, or PBMCs.

The germline V gene encodes CDR1 SGHAT and CDR2 FQNNGV. The CDR3 has 14 amino acids. The J segment lost 3 bases and the V segment lost 2 bases, leaving 3 bases of the junction unmatched. As processed by the authors: Amplified reference gene primers provided the basis for estimating nucleated cell counts. Measured with immunoSEQ multiplex PCR; TCRdb has only the in-frame clones, and not every one. V, J and clone size were drawn from that table, and D and trimming were deduced from the DNA. The data hold a few hundred thousand clones, with roughly 88% observed a single time. The rearrangement uses TRBV11-2 and TRBJ1-1; 7 bases align to TRBD1. The sample comprised peripheral blood. This receptor was taken from a woman under 40 who had recovered from COVID-19. For the CDR3, the DNA is TGTGCCAGCAGCTTATTCAGGGGGGACACTGAAGCTTTCTTT. Encoded protein: CASSLFRGDTEAFF. The entire variable domain, with the rest obtained from reference TRBV11-2 and TRBJ1-1, is as follows: EAGVAQSPRYKIIEKRQSVAFWCNPISGHATLYWYQQILGQGPKLLIQFQNNGVVDDSQLPKDRFSAERLKGVDSTLKIQPAKLEDSAVYLCASSLFRGDTEAFFGQGTRLTVV.